The source of this T cell receptor (beta chain) is a study of neurological immune-mediated disorders. CDR1 is SGHRS, CDR2 YFSETQ, per germline. The CDR3 length is 16 residues. With 0 bases removed from V and 3 bases from J, the gap between germline ends came to 16 bases. TCRdb used MiXCR to reprocess the 5' RACE reads, holding one entry per CDR3 protein. The top ten hold less than 2.5% of the sample, which has approximately 30,000 distinct CDR3 sequences, roughly an eighth seen once. In this sample, this clonotype turned up many times. As to time point: longitudinal time-point 2. The sample taken for sequencing was PBMCs. The chain uses TRBV5-1 and TRBJ2-7, with a possible D match to TRBD2 (6 bases). The TCR sequence derives from a woman in her thirties or forties in good health. The CDR3 reads CASSLGSGSGYYEQYF. CDR3 coding DNA: TGCGCCAGCAGCTTGGGTTCGGGTAGCGGCTACTACGAGCAGTACTTC.